A selection of T cell receptor beta chains follows, all from one sample in a study of T cells in Graves' hyperthyroidism and ophthalmopathy. A single record per CDR3 protein comes from TCRdb applying MiXCR to the multiplex PCR reads. The repertoire holds about 380,000 distinct CDR3 sequences, with around 18% as singletons. Sequencing was performed on blood. Every receptor here comes from a man aged 18 to 29 with Graves' ophthalmopathy. Each CDR3 is given with its conserved first and last residue. D genes are given only for firm matches. Where a row states a size, it is once, few, many or the class of an expanded clone; other rows omit it.

CDR3	DNA	V	J	D	size
CASSTDREDPNSDQPQHF	TGTGCCAGCAGTACAGACAGGGAGGATCCAAATTCTGATCAGCCCCAGCATTTT	TRBV2	TRBJ1-5	TRBD1	many
CASSLPGDNSPLHF	TGCGCCAGCAGCCTCCCCGGGGATAATTCACCCCTCCACTTT	TRBV5-1	TRBJ1-6	-	-
CASSFTSGGDQETQYF	TGTGCCAGCAGCTTTACTAGCGGGGGTGATCAAGAGACCCAGTACTTC	TRBV7-2	TRBJ2-5	TRBD2	-
CATETSGGSYEQYF	TGTGCCACCGAGACTAGCGGGGGCTCCTACGAGCAGTACTTC	TRBV2	TRBJ2-7	TRBD2	many
CASSRARLAGSHETNEKLFF	TGTGCCAGCAGCAGAGCCCGGCTGGCAGGGTCCCATGAAACTAATGAAAAACTGTTTTTT	TRBV7-8	TRBJ1-4	-	-
CASSLMAGGNQPQHF	TGTGCCAGCAGTTTAATGGCGGGGGGAAATCAGCCCCAGCATTTT	TRBV27	TRBJ1-5	-	many
CASGLVKGGSEQYF	TGTGCTAGTGGTTTGGTAAAAGGCGGTAGCGAGCAGTACTTC	TRBV12-5	TRBJ2-7	-	many
CASSPDQGHGFGYTF	TGTGCCAGCTCACCAGATCAGGGACATGGATTCGGCTACACCTTC	TRBV18	TRBJ1-2	-	-
CASSAGTPISYEQYF	TGTGCCAGCAGTGCCGGGACACCGATCTCCTACGAGCAGTACTTC	TRBV9	TRBJ2-7	-	many
CASSQAGAKQETQYF	TGTGCCAGCAGCCAAGCGGGCGCCAAGCAAGAGACCCAGTACTTC	TRBV14	TRBJ2-5	-	few
CASSYVWDSPLHF	TGTGCCAGCAGCTACGTATGGGATTCACCCCTCCACTTT	TRBV7-3	TRBJ1-6	-	many
CASSQDNRGLSSPLHF	TGTGCCAGCAGCCAAGATAACAGGGGGTTGTCTTCACCCCTCCACTTT	TRBV4-2	TRBJ1-6	TRBD1	-
CATSPAGLDGYTF	TGTGCCACCAGTCCGGCCGGGTTGGATGGCTACACCTTC	TRBV15	TRBJ1-2	-	-
CASSLDRATYEQYF	TGTGCCAGCAGCTTAGACAGGGCCACCTACGAGCAGTACTTC	TRBV7-8	TRBJ2-7	-	many
CASSLGRGRQPQHF	TGTGCCAGCAGTTTGGGGAGGGGGCGGCAGCCCCAGCATTTT	TRBV28	TRBJ1-5	TRBD1	many
CASSVDGSLAHEQFF	TGTGCCAGCAGCGTAGATGGGAGTCTGGCTCACGAGCAGTTCTTC	TRBV9	TRBJ2-1	-	-
CASADGETQYF	TGTGCCAGCGCGGACGGGGAGACCCAGTACTTC	TRBV7-9	TRBJ2-5	-	many
CSVYETSGYNEQFF	TGCAGTGTTTACGAGACTAGCGGGTACAATGAGCAGTTCTTC	TRBV20-1	TRBJ2-1	TRBD2	many
CASSESGASPLHF	TGCGCCAGCAGTGAGTCGGGGGCTTCACCCCTCCACTTT	TRBV10-1	TRBJ1-6	-	many
CAISPGTGIDTQYF	TGTGCCATCAGTCCCGGGACAGGGATAGATACGCAGTATTTT	TRBV10-3	TRBJ2-3	TRBD1	-
CASSWGQGVNEQFF	TGTGCCAGCAGTTGGGGACAGGGAGTGAATGAGCAGTTCTTC	TRBV27	TRBJ2-1	TRBD1	few
CASSPVYGYTF	TGTGCCAGCAGTCCCGTGTATGGCTACACCTTC	TRBV12-3/TRBV12-4	TRBJ1-2	-	-
CASSYGTGMVEQFF	TGTGCCAGCAGCTACGGGACAGGGATGGTTGAGCAGTTCTTC	TRBV6-1	TRBJ2-1	TRBD1	few